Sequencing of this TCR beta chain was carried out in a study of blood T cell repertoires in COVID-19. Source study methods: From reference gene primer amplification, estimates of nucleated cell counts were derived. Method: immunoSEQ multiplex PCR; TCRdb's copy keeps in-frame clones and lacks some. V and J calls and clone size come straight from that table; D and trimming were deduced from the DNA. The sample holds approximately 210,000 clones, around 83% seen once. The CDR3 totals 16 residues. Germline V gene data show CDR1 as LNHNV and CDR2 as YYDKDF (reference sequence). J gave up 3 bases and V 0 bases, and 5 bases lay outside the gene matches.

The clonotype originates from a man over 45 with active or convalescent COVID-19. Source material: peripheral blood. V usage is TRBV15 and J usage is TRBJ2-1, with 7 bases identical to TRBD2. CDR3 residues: CATSRDPAGLYNEQFF. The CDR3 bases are TGTGCCACCAGCAGAGATCCAGCGGGGCTCTACAATGAGCAGTTCTTC.